The 3 T cell receptor beta chains listed next were all sequenced from one sample in a study of blood T cell repertoires in COVID-19. Here immunoSEQ multiplex PCR was the method, and the copy in TCRdb shows in-frame clones only, minus some. In the table there are some 170,000 clones, just over 90% of which are singletons. Sequenced sample: peripheral blood. Receptors were obtained from a woman in her sixties or seventies with COVID-19, enrolled during active disease.

The rearrangement uses TRBV11-2 and TRBJ1-1; TRBD1 is a possible D gene (5 bases). The CDR3 extends over 15 amino acids. CDR1 and CDR2 (germline): SGHAT, FQNNGV. Trimming pared 6 bases from V and 0 bases from J, leaving 14 bases between. The CDR3 DNA reads as TGTGCCAGCAGTTATTTGGGGCACCTGAACACTGAAGCTTTCTTT. Protein: CASSYLGHLNTEAFF.

The chain uses TRBV29-1 and TRBJ2-7; 7 bases are a match to TRBD1. The V gene end was trimmed by 7 bases and the J gene end by 11 bases; junction bases not matched to a gene: 17. The CDR3 is 13 amino acids. The germline CDR1 and CDR2 sequences are SQVTM and ANQGSEA. This CDR3 is CSGSSGTVSGEYF. The CDR3 bases are TGCAGCGGATCTTCTGGGACAGTCTCCGGGGAGTACTTC.

V and J are TRBV3-1 (or the pseudogene TRBV3-2) and TRBJ1-2; tentative D call: TRBD1 (5 bases). The CDR3 is 14 amino acids. Germline V gene data show CDR1 as LGHDT and CDR2 as YNNKEL (reference sequence). The V end lost 6 bases, the J end lost 8 bases, and 19 bases lay between the germline ends. The CDR3 DNA is TGTGCCAGCAGAACGTCTGGGGGGGATTGGGGCTACACCTTC. Protein product: CASRTSGGDWGYTF.